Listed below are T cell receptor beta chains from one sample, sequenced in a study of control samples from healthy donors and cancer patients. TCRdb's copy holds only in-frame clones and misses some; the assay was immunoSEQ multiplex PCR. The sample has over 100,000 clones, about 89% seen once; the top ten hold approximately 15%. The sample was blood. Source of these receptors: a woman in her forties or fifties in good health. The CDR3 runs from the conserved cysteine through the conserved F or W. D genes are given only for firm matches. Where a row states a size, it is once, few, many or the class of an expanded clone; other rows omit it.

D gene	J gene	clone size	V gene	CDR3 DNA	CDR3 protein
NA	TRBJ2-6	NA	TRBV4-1	TGCGCCAGCAGCCAAGTAGGCGGCCGGGGGGCCAACGTCCTGACTTTC	CASSQVGGRGANVLTF
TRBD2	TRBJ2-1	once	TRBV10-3	TGTGCCACACAGGCACTAGCGGGGGGTTCCTACAATGAGCAGTTCTTC	CATQALAGGSYNEQFF
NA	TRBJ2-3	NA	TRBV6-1	TGTGCCAGCAGTGACCGGGGCACGTCCGGAGCTACGCAGTATTTT	CASSDRGTSGATQYF
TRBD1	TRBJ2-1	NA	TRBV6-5	TGTGCCAGCAGTTACTCGACAGGGGCCCGGCGCGGGGAGCAGTTCTTC	CASSYSTGARRGEQFF
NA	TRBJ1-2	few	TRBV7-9	TGTGCCAGCAGCTCAACAGGGCACGGCTACACCTTC	CASSSTGHGYTF
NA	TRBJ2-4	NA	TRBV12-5	TGTGCTAGTGGTTTGGGGGACCTCTGGAACATTCAGTACTTC	CASGLGDLWNIQYF
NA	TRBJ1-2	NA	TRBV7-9	TGTGCCAGCAGCCCCCCGCGGGATGGCTATGGCTACACCTTC	CASSPPRDGYGYTF
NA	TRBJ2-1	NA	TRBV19	TGTGCCAGTAGTATACGAGGCCCCAATGAGCAGTTCTTC	CASSIRGPNEQFF
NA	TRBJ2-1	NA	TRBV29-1	TGCAGCGTTGGGCTCAGGCTTCAGTCCAATGAGCAGTTCTTC	CSVGLRLQSNEQFF
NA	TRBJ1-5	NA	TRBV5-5	TGTGCCAGCAGCCGTACAACGAATCAGCCCCAGCATTTT	CASSRTTNQPQHF
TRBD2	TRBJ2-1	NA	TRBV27	TGTGCCAGCATCTCCACGGCTAGCGGGAGTCTAAATGAGCAGTTCTTC	CASISTASGSLNEQFF
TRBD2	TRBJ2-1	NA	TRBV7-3	TGTGCCAGCAGCTTTCAAGCGGGAGGGCAATGGGAGCAGTTCTTC	CASSFQAGGQWEQFF
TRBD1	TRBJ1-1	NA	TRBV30	TGTGCCTGGAAGACAGGGGGCAGAACTGAAGCTTTCTTT	CAWKTGGRTEAFF
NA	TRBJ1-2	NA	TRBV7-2	TGTGCCAGCAGCTTATCACGACTCGGCTACACCTTC	CASSLSRLGYTF
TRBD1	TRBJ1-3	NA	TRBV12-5	TGTGCTAGTGGTCCGCGAAGGACAGGCGAAAGCTCTGGAAACACCATATATTTT	CASGPRRTGESSGNTIYF
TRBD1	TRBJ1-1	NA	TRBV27	TGTGCCAGCAGTCTCCTATGGGACAGTGAGGGGAAAACTGAAGCTTTCTTT	CASSLLWDSEGKTEAFF
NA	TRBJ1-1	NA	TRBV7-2	TGTGCCAGCAGCTTAGGCTCGTGGGGGAACTCTGAAGCTTTCTTT	CASSLGSWGNSEAFF
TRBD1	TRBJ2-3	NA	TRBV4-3	TGCGCCAGCAGCTCCCGGACAGGGCCGACAGATACGCAGTATTTT	CASSSRTGPTDTQYF
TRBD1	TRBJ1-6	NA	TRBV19	TGTGCCAGTAGTATAGGGGACAGGGATTCACCCCTCCACTTT	CASSIGDRDSPLHF
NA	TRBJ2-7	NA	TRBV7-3	TGTGCCAGCAGCCCCCGGGCAGGGATCTACGAGCAGTACTTC	CASSPRAGIYEQYF
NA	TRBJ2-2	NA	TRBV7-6	TGTGCCAGCAGCTTAGGCGCCCGACTTGCCGGGGAGCTGTTTTTT	CASSLGARLAGELFF
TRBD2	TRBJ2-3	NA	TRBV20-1	TGCAGTGCTAGTCCCGCCGGGACTAGCGGGGAATATAGCACAGATACGCAGTATTTT	CSASPAGTSGEYSTDTQYF
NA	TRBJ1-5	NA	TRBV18	TGTGCCAGCTCACCAACGACAGGTAGCAATCAGCCCCAGCATTTT	CASSPTTGSNQPQHF
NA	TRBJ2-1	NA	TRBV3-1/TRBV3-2	TGTGCCAGCAGCCAAGGTTCACTAGGCAATGAGCAGTTCTTC	CASSQGSLGNEQFF
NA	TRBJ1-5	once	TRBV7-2	TGTGCCAGCAGCATCGAAACAGCGAGTAATCAGCCCCAGCATTTT	CASSIETASNQPQHF
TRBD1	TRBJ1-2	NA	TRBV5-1	TGCGCCAGCAGCTTGGCTGCTACGGTCAGGGGGCTCGTCGGCTACACCTTC	CASSLAATVRGLVGYTF
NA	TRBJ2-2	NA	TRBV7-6	TGTGCCAGCAGCTTTCCCCTAGCTGGGTCCCATAAGGACACCGGGGAGCTGTTTTTT	CASSFPLAGSHKDTGELFF
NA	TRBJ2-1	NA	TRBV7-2	TGTGCCAGCAGCTTAGACTTCAGGGGTTCCAATGAGCAGTTCTTC	CASSLDFRGSNEQFF